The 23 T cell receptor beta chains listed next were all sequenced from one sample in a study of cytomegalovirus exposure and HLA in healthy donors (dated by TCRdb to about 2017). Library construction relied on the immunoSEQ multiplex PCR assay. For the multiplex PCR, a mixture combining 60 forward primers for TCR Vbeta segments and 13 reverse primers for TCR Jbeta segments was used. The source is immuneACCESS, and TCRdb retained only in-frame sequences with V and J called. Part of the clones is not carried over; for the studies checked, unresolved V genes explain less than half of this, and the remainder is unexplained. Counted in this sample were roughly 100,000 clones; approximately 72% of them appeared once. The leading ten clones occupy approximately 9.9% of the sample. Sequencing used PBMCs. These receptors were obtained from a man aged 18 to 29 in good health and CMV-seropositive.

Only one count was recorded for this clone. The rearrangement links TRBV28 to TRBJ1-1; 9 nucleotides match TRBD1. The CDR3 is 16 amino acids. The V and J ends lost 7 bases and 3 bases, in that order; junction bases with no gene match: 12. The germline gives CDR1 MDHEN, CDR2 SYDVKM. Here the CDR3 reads CASMVGTGSPYTEAFF. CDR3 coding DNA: TGTGCCAGCATGGTGGGGACAGGGTCGCCGTACACTGAAGCTTTCTTT.

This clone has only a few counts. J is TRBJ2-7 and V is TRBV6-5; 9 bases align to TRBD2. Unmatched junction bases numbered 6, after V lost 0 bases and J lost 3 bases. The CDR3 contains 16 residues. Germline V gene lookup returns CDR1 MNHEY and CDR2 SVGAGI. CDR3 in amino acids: CASSYSTTSGFYEQYF. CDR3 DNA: TGTGCCAGCAGTTACTCGACGACTAGCGGATTCTACGAGCAGTACTTC.

CDR3 residues: CASSGQRSYEQYF. For the CDR3, the DNA is TGTGCCAGCAGCGGACAGCGCTCCTACGAGCAGTACTTC. The chain is built from TRBV28 and TRBJ2-7, with D possibly matching TRBD1 (6 bases). The germline V gene encodes CDR1 MDHEN and CDR2 SYDVKM. With 6 bases removed from V and 0 bases from J, the gap between germline ends came to 9 bases. The CDR3 is made up of 13 amino acids.

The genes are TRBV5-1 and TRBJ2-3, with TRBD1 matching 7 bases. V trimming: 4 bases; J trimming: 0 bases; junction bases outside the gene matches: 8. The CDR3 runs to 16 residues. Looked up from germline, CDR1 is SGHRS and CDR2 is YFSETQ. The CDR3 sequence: CASSPIGGSSTDTQYF. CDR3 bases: TGCGCCAGCAGCCCCATAGGGGGCTCGAGCACAGATACGCAGTATTTT.

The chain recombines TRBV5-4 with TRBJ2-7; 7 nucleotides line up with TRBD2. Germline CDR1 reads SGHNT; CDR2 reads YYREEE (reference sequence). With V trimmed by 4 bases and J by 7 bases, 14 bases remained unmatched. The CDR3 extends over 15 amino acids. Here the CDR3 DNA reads TGTGCCAGCAGCCTGCTCGGGGGAGGGGCGGAGGAGCAGTACTTC. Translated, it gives CASSLLGGGAEEQYF.

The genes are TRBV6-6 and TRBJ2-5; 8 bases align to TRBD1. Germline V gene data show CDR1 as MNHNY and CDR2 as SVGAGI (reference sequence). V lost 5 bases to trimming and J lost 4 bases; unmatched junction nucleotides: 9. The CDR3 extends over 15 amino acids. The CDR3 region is CASSQTGAGGETQYF. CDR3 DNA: TGTGCCAGCAGTCAGACAGGGGCGGGTGGAGAGACCCAGTACTTC.

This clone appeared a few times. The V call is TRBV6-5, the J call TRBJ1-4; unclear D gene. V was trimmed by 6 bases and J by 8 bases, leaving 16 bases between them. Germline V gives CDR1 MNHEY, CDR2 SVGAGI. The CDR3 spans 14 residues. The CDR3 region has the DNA TGTGCCAGCAGGAAGGTCGGACGGGAAGAAAAACTGTTTTTT. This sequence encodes CASRKVGREEKLFF.

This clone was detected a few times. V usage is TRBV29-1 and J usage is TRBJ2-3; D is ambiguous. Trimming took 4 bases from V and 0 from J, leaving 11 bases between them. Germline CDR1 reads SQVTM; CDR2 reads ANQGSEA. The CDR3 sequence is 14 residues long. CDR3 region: CSVVQFASTDTQYF. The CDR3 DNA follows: TGCAGCGTTGTACAGTTTGCTAGCACAGATACGCAGTATTTT.

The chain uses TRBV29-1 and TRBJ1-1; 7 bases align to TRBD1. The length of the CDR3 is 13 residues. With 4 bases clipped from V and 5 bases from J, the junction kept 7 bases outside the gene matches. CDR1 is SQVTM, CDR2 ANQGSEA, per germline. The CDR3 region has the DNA TGCAGCGTTGTGGGGCAGGGGGTAACTGAAGCTTTCTTT. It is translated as CSVVGQGVTEAFF. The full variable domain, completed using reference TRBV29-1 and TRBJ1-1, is SAVISQKPSRDICQRGTSLTIQCQVDSQVTMMFWYRQQPGQSLTLIATANQGSEATYESGFVIDKFPISRPNLTFSTLTVSNMSPEDSSIYLCSVVGQGVTEAFFGQGTRLTVV.

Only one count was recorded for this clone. This CDR3 is CASRLTGAVNTEAFF. CDR3 in DNA: TGTGCCAGCAGACTAACAGGGGCCGTGAACACTGAAGCTTTCTTT. V is TRBV25-1 and J is TRBJ1-1, with TRBD1 identical over 7 bases. Trimming at V came to 6 bases and at J to 0 bases, leaving 7 bases not matched to a gene. Germline V CDR1 and CDR2: MGHDK, SYGVNS. The CDR3 consists of 15 residues. Filled out from reference TRBV25-1 and TRBJ1-1, the complete variable domain reads EADIYQTPRYLVIGTGKKITLECSQTMGHDKMYWYQQDPGMELHLIHYSYGVNSTEKGDLSSESTVSRIRTEHFPLTLESARPSHTSQYLCASRLTGAVNTEAFFGQGTRLTVV.

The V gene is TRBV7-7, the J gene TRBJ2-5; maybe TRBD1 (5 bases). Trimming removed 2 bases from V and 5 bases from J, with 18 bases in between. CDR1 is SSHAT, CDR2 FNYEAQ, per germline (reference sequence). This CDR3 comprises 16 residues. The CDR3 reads CASSLKLDTSDETQYF. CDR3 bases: TGTGCCAGCAGCTTAAAACTGGACACCTCAGACGAGACCCAGTACTTC.

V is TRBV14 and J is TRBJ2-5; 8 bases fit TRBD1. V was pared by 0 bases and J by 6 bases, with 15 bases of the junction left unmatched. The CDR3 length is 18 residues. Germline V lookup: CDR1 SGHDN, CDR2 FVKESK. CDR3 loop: CASSQDKHGPGGVKTQYF. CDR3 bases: TGTGCCAGCAGCCAAGATAAGCATGGGCCAGGGGGCGTTAAGACCCAGTACTTC.

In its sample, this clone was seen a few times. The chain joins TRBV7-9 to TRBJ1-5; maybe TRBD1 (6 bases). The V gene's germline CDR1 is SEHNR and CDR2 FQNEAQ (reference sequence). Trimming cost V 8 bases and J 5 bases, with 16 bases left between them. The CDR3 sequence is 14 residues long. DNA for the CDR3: TGTGCCAGCTGCGTTGCAGGGGATCATCAGCCCCAGCATTTT. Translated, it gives CASCVAGDHQPQHF.

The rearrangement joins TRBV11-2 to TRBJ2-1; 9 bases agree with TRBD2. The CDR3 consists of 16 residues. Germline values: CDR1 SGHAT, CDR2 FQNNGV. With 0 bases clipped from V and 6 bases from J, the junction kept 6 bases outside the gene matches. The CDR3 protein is CASSLERRGGINEQFF. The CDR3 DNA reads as TGTGCCAGCAGCTTAGAAAGGCGGGGGGGCATCAATGAGCAGTTCTTC.

The CDR3 bases are TGTGCCAGCAGCACAAGGACTTCGGGACAGGGATCCTACGAGCAGTACTTC. It encodes CASSTRTSGQGSYEQYF. The rearrangement links TRBV5-8 to TRBJ2-7; 9 positions agree with TRBD1. The CDR3 contains 17 residues. V trimming: 4 bases; J trimming: 1 base; junction bases outside the gene matches: 12. CDR1 SGHTS and CDR2 YDEGEE come from the germline V gene.

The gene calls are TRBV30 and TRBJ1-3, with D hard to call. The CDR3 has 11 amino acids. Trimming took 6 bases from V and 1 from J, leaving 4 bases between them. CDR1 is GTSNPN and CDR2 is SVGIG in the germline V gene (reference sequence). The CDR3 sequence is CACLSGNTIYF. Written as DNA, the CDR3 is TGTGCCTGCCTTTCTGGAAACACCATATATTTT.

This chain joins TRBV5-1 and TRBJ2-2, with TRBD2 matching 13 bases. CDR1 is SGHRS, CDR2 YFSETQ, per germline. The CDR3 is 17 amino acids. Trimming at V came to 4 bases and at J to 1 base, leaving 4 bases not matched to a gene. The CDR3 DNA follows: TGCGCCAGCAGCCCCCGGACTAGCGGGGGGAACACCGGGGAGCTGTTTTTT. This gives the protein CASSPRTSGGNTGELFF.

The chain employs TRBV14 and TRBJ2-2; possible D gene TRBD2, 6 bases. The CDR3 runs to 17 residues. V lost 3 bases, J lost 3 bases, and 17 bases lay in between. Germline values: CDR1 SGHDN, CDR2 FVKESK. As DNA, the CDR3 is TGTGCCAGCAGCCACCGACCCGGGACTCCCCACACCGGGGAGCTGTTTTTT. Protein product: CASSHRPGTPHTGELFF.

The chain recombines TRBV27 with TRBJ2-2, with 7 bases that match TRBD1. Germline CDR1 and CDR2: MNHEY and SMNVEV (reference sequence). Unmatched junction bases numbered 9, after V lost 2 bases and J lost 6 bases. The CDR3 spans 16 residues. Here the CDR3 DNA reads TGTGCCAGCAGTTTAAGAGGGGGCCGAAGTGCCGGGGAGCTGTTTTTT. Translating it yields CASSLRGGRSAGELFF.

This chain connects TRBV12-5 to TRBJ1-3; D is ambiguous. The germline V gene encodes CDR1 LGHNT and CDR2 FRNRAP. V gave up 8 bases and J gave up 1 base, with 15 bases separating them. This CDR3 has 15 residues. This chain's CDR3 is CASTLAVKSGNTIYF. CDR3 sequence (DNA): TGTGCTAGTACTTTGGCAGTCAAATCTGGAAACACCATATATTTT. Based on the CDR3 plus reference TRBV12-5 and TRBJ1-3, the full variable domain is DARVTQTPRHKVTEMGQEVTMRCQPILGHNTVFWYRQTMMQGLELLAYFRNRAPLDDSGMPKDRFSAEMPDATLATLKIQPSEPRDSAVYFCASTLAVKSGNTIYFGEGSWLTVV.

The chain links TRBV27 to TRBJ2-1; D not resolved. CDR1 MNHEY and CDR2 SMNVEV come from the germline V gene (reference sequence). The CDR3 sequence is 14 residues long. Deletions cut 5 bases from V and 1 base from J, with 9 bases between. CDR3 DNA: TGTGCCAGCAGTGAAAGCGAGTCCTACAATGAGCAGTTCTTC. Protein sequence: CASSESESYNEQFF.

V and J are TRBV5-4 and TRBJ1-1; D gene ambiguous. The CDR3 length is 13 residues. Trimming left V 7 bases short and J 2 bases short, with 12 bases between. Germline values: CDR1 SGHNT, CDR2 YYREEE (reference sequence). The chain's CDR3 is CASPGIVNTEAFF. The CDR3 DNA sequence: TGTGCCAGCCCGGGGATAGTCAACACTGAAGCTTTCTTT.

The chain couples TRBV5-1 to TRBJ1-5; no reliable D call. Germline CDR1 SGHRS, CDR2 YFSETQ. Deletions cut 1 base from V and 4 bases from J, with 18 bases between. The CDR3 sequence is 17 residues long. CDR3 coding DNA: TGCGCCAGCAGCTTGTCCAGACACATTAGACGGAATCAGCCCCAGCATTTT. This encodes CASSLSRHIRRNQPQHF.